What follows describes a single T cell receptor beta chain. The target antigen is unknown. This entry comes from a study of cytotoxic CD8 clonotypes in ibrutinib-treated CLL. CDR1 MDHEN and CDR2 SYDVKM come from the germline V gene. The CDR3 covers 17 residues. V lost 3 bases and J 0 bases, leaving 15 bases between the germline ends. Overall study findings and caveats: Whereas clonality rose at ibrutinib response, it declined toward baseline at progression. Public clonotypes occurred uncommonly; on treatment, they contracted or remained stable.

With sequencing, the targeted depth ranged from 1 in 200,000 to 1 in 1 million T cells. Produced via immunoSEQ multiplex PCR; TCRdb's table is partial and in-frame only. The sample contains roughly 160,000 clones, over 65% of which appear only once. This clonotype was obtained from a human donor with chronic lymphocytic leukemia. The V call is TRBV28, the J call TRBJ1-3; D is undetermined. Source: PBMCs, taken after 12 months of ibrutinib treatment. The CDR3 DNA sequence: TGTGCCAGCAGTTTTCTTCTTGGCAGGCCCTCTGGAAACACCATATATTTT. This sequence encodes CASSFLLGRPSGNTIYF. Drawing the rest from reference TRBV28 and TRBJ1-3, the complete variable domain is DVKVTQSSRYLVKRTGEKVFLECVQDMDHENMFWYRQDPGLGLRLIYFSYDVKMKEKGDIPEGYSVSREKKERFSLILESASTNQTSMYLCASSFLLGRPSGNTIYFGEGSWLTVV.